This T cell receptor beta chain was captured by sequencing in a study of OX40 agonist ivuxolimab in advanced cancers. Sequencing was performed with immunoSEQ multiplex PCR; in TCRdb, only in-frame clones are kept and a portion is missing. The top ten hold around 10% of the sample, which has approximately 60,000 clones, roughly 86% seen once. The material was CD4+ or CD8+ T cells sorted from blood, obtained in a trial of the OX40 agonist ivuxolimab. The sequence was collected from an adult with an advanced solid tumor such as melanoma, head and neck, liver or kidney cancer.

The DNA for the CDR3 is TGTGCCAGCAGCTTGGTCGGGGACAGTGAAGCTTTCTTT. Amino acid sequence: CASSLVGDSEAFF. The V gene is TRBV5-4, the J gene TRBJ1-1; 7 bases are shared with TRBD1. The V gene end was trimmed by 0 bases and the J gene end by 7 bases; junction bases not matched to a gene: 3. Per the germline V gene, CDR1 is SGHNT and CDR2 is YYREEE (reference sequence). The CDR3 spans 13 residues.